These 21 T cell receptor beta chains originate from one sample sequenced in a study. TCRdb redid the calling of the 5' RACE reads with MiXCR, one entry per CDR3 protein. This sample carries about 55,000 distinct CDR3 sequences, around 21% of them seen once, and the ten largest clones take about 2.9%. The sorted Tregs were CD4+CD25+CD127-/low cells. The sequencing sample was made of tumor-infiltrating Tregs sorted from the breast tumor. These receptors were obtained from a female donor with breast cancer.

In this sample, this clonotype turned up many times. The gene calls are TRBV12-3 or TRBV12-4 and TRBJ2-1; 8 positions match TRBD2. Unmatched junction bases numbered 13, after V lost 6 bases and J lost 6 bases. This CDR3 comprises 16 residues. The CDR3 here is CASSPRHGTSSNEQFF. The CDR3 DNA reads TGTGCCAGCAGCCCTCGTCACGGGACTAGTAGCAATGAGCAGTTCTTC.

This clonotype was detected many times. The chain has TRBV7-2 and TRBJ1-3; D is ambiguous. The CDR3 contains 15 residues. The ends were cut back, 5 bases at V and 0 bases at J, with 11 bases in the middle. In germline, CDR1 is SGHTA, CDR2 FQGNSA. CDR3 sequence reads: CASSPYYSSGNTIYF. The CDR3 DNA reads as TGTGCCAGCAGCCCCTATTACAGCTCTGGAAACACCATATATTTT.

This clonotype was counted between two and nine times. The CDR3 bases are TGTGCCAGCAGTGGGACAGCCACTAACTATGGCTACACCTTC. Translated: CASSGTATNYGYTF. This chain connects TRBV12-3 or TRBV12-4 to TRBJ1-2, with 7 bases matching TRBD1. CDR3 length: 14 amino acids. V dropped 5 bases and J dropped 0; count of bases not matched to a gene: 3.

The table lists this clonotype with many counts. CDR3 protein: CASSLFLRGTNNEQFF. CDR3 nucleotides: TGCGCCAGCAGCTTGTTTCTCAGGGGTACTAACAATGAGCAGTTCTTC. The chain employs TRBV5-1 and TRBJ2-1; D is perhaps TRBD1 (6 bases). The germline V and J ends were trimmed by 1 base and 5 bases, with 16 bases remaining between them. The CDR3 length is 16 residues. CDR1 and CDR2 from the germline V gene are SGHRS and YFSETQ. The full variable domain, its missing parts supplied by reference TRBV5-1 and TRBJ2-1, is KAGVTQTPRYLIKTRGQQVTLSCSPISGHRSVSWYQQTPGQGLQFLFEYFSETQRNKGNFPGRFSGRQFSNSRSEMNVSTLELGDSALYLCASSLFLRGTNNEQFFGPGTRLTVL.

In DNA, the CDR3 is TGTGCCAGCAGGGAAGCGGGATATAGCTACGAGCAGTACTTC. This sequence encodes CASREAGYSYEQYF. J is TRBJ2-7 and V is TRBV12-3 or TRBV12-4; 7 bases are a match to TRBD2. V trimming: 6 bases; J trimming: 3 bases; junction bases outside the gene matches: 8. This CDR3 contains 14 residues.

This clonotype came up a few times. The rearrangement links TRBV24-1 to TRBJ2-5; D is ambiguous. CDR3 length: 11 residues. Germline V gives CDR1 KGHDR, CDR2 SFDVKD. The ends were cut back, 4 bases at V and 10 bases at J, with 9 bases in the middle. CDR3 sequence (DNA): TGTGCCACCAGTGAGTTAAGCCGCCAGTACTTC. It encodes CATSELSRQYF.

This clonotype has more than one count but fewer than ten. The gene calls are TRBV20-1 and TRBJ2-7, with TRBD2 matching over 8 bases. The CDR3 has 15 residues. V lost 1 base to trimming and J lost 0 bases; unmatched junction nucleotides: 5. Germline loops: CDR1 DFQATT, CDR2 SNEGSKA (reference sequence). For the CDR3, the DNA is TGCAGTGCTAGAGGACAGACTAGCGACTCCTACGAGCAGTACTTC. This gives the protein CSARGQTSDSYEQYF.

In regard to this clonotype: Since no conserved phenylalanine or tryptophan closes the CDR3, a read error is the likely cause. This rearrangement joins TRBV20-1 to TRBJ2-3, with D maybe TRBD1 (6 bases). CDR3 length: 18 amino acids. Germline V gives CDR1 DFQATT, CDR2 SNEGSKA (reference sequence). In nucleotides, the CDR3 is TGCAGTGCTAGAGTTCTAGATCGGTTAGCGAGGTGGACAGTTACGCAGTATTCT. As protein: CSARVLDRLARWTVTQYS.

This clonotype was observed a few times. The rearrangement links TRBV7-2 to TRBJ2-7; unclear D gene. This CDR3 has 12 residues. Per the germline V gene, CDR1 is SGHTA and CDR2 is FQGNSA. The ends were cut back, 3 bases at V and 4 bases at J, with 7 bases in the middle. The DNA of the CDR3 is TGTGCCAGCAGCTTGTCCGCTTACGAGCAGTACTTC. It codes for CASSLSAYEQYF.

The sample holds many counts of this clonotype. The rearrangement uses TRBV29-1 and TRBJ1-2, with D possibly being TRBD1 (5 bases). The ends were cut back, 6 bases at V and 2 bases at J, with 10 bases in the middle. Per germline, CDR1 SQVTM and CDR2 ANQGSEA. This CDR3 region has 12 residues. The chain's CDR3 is CSVAGTNYGYTF. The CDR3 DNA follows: TGCAGCGTAGCCGGGACCAACTATGGCTACACCTTC.

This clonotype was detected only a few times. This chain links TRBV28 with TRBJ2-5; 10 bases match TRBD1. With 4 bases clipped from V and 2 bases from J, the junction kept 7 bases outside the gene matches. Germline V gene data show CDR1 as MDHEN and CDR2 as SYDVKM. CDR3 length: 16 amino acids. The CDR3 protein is CASSSSGTGVQETQYF. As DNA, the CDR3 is TGTGCCAGCAGTTCTTCCGGGACAGGGGTTCAAGAGACCCAGTACTTC.

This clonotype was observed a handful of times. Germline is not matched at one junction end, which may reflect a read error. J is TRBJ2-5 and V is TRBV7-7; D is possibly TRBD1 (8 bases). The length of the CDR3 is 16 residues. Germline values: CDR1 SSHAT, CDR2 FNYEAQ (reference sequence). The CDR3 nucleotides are TGTGCTAGCAGCCCCTGGACGGGGGGACAGGTGGAGACCCAGTACTTC. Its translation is CASSPWTGGQVETQYF.

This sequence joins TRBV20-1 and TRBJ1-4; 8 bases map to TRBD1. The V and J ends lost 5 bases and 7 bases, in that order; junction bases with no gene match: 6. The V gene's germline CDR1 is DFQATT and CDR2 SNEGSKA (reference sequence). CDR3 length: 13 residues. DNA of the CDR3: TGCAGTGCTCGGACAGGGAGTAGTGAAAAACTGTTTTTT. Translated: CSARTGSSEKLFF.

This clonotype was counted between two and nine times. The CDR3 DNA is TGCAGTGCTAGAGGGACTAGCGGCTACGAGCAGTACTTC. Protein: CSARGTSGYEQYF. The J gene is TRBJ2-7, the V gene TRBV20-1; 10 positions match TRBD2. The CDR3 covers 13 residues. Germline CDR1 is DFQATT and CDR2 is SNEGSKA (reference sequence). J lost 3 bases, V lost 1 base, and 0 bases had no gene match.

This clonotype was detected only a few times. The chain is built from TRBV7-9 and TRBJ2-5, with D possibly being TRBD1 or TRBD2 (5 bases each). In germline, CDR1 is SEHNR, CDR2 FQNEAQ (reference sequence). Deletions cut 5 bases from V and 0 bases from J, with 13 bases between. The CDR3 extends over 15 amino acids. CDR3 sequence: CASSGASWYQETQYF. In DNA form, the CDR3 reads TGTGCCAGCAGCGGGGCTAGCTGGTACCAAGAGACCCAGTACTTC.

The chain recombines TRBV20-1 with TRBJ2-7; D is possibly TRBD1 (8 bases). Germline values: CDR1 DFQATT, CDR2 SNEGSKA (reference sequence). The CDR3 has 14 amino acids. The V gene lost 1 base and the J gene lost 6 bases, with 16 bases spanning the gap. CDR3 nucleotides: TGCAGTGCTAGAGCGGGGGGCAGGGGGCCCGAGCAGTACTTC. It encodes CSARAGGRGPEQYF.

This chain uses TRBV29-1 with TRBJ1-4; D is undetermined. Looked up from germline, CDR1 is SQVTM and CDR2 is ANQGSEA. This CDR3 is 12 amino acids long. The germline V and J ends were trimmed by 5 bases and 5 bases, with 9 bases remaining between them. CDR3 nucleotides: TGCAGCGTTTCAACAGCGAATGAAAAACTGTTTTTT. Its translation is CSVSTANEKLFF. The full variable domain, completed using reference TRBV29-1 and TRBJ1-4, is SAVISQKPSRDICQRGTSLTIQCQVDSQVTMMFWYRQQPGQSLTLIATANQGSEATYESGFVIDKFPISRPNLTFSTLTVSNMSPEDSSIYLCSVSTANEKLFFGSGTQLSVL.

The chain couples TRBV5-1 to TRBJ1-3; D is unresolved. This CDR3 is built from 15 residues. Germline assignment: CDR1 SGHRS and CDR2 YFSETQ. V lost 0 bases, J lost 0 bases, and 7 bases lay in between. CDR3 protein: CASSLEKGSGNTIYF. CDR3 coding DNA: TGCGCCAGCAGCTTGGAGAAGGGCTCTGGAAACACCATATATTTT.

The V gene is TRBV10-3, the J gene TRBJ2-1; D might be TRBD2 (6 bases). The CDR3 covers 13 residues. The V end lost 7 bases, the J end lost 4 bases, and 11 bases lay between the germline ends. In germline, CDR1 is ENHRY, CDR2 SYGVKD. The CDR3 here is CAIKLAVYNEQFF. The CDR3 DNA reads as TGTGCCATCAAACTAGCTGTATACAATGAGCAGTTCTTC.

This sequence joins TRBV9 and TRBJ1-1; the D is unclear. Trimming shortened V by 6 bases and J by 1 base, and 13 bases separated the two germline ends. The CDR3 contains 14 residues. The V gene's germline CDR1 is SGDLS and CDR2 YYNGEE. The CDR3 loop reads CASNPQTANTEAFF. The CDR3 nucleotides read TGTGCCAGCAACCCCCAGACGGCGAACACTGAAGCTTTCTTT.

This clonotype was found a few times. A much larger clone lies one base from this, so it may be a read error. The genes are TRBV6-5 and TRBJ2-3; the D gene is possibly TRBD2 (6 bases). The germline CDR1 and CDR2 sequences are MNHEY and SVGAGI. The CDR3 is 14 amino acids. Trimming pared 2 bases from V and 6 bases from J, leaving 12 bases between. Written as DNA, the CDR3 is TGTGCCAGCAGTTACACTAGCAATTGGGATACGCAGTATTTT. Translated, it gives CASSYTSNWDTQYF.